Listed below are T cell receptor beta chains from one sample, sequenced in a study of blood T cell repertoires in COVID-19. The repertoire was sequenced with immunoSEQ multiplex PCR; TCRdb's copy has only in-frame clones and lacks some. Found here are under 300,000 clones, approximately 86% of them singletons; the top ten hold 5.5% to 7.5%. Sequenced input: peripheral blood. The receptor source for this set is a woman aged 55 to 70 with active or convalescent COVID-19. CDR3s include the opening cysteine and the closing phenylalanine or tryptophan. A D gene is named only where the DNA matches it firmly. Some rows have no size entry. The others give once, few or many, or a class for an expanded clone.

CDR3aa: CASSQGRAETQYF
CDR3nt: TGTGCCAGCAGCCAAGGGCGGGCAGAGACCCAGTACTTC
d_gene: NA
abundance: NA
v_gene: TRBV6-5
j_gene: TRBJ2-5

CDR3aa: CASSSRRLVSYEQYF
CDR3nt: TGTGCCAGCAGCTCCCGCCGACTAGTTAGTTACGAGCAGTACTTC
d_gene: NA
abundance: NA
v_gene: TRBV7-8
j_gene: TRBJ2-7

CDR3aa: CASSPDRADGYTF
CDR3nt: TGTGCCAGCTCACCAGACAGGGCTGATGGCTACACCTTC
d_gene: TRBD1
abundance: NA
v_gene: TRBV18
j_gene: TRBJ1-2

CDR3aa: CASSHLGQGFYNEQFF
CDR3nt: TGTGCCAGCAGCCACCTAGGACAGGGTTTTTACAATGAGCAGTTCTTC
d_gene: TRBD1
abundance: NA
v_gene: TRBV27
j_gene: TRBJ2-1

CDR3aa: CATAFELFF
CDR3nt: TGTGCCACCGCGTTTGAGCTGTTTTTT
d_gene: NA
abundance: NA
v_gene: TRBV10-3
j_gene: TRBJ2-2

CDR3aa: CASSSPSGSGETQYF
CDR3nt: TGCGCCAGCAGCTCCCCTAGCGGGAGCGGTGAGACCCAGTACTTC
d_gene: TRBD2
abundance: NA
v_gene: TRBV5-1
j_gene: TRBJ2-5

CDR3aa: CASSQGTSPNTGELFF
CDR3nt: TGTGCCAGCAGCCAGGGGACTAGTCCTAACACCGGGGAGCTGTTTTTT
d_gene: TRBD2
abundance: NA
v_gene: TRBV7-3
j_gene: TRBJ2-2

CDR3aa: CASSQIPDRRTDGYTF
CDR3nt: TGTGCCAGCAGCCAAATCCCGGACAGGAGAACGGATGGCTACACCTTC
d_gene: TRBD1
abundance: NA
v_gene: TRBV3-1/TRBV3-2
j_gene: TRBJ1-2

CDR3aa: CATSDSYEQYF
CDR3nt: TGTGCCACCAGTGATTCTTACGAGCAGTACTTC
d_gene: NA
abundance: few
v_gene: TRBV24-1
j_gene: TRBJ2-7

CDR3aa: CASKRGGHPELFF
CDR3nt: TGCGCCAGCAAAAGGGGTGGACACCCGGAGCTGTTTTTT
d_gene: NA
abundance: NA
v_gene: TRBV10-2
j_gene: TRBJ2-2

CDR3aa: CASSFSGITNTGELFF
CDR3nt: TGCGCCAGCAGCTTTAGCGGGATAACGAACACCGGGGAGCTGTTTTTT
d_gene: TRBD2
abundance: few
v_gene: TRBV5-1
j_gene: TRBJ2-2

CDR3aa: CASSLGGRTGHF
CDR3nt: TGTGCCAGCAGCTTGGGCGGTCGGACAGGCCACTTC
d_gene: TRBD1
abundance: NA
v_gene: TRBV5-6
j_gene: TRBJ2-7

CDR3aa: CATKGGQSTGELFF
CDR3nt: TGTGCCACGAAAGGGGGACAGAGTACCGGGGAGCTGTTTTTT
d_gene: TRBD1
abundance: NA
v_gene: TRBV15
j_gene: TRBJ2-2

CDR3aa: CASSLGLAGGRYNEQFF
CDR3nt: TGTGCTAGCAGCTTAGGCCTAGCGGGAGGTCGCTACAATGAGCAGTTCTTC
d_gene: TRBD2
abundance: NA
v_gene: TRBV7-7
j_gene: TRBJ2-1

CDR3aa: CSVPGTGFSGNTIYF
CDR3nt: TGCAGCGTCCCTGGGACAGGGTTCTCTGGAAACACCATATATTTT
d_gene: TRBD1
abundance: NA
v_gene: TRBV29-1
j_gene: TRBJ1-3

CDR3aa: CASSDPGISETQYF
CDR3nt: TGTGCCAGCAGTGACCCGGGGATCTCAGAGACCCAGTACTTC
d_gene: NA
abundance: NA
v_gene: TRBV6-1
j_gene: TRBJ2-5

CDR3aa: CASSYWGQGADQPQHF
CDR3nt: TGTGCCAGCAGTTACTGGGGACAGGGGGCTGATCAGCCCCAGCATTTT
d_gene: TRBD1
abundance: NA
v_gene: TRBV6-6
j_gene: TRBJ1-5

CDR3aa: CASSFSPGVVNEKLFF
CDR3nt: TGTGCCAGCAGCTTCTCCCCCGGGGTTGTTAATGAAAAACTGTTTTTT
d_gene: NA
abundance: NA
v_gene: TRBV5-6
j_gene: TRBJ1-4

CDR3aa: CATSDSSDRGNTEAFF
CDR3nt: TGTGCCACCAGTGATTCTTCGGACAGGGGCAACACTGAAGCTTTCTTT
d_gene: TRBD1
abundance: few
v_gene: TRBV24-1
j_gene: TRBJ1-1

CDR3aa: CASTRDRVTDTQYF
CDR3nt: TGTGCCAGCACGCGGGACAGAGTCACAGATACGCAGTATTTT
d_gene: NA
abundance: NA
v_gene: TRBV2
j_gene: TRBJ2-3

CDR3aa: CASSWEANTGELFF
CDR3nt: TGCGCCAGCAGCTGGGAGGCGAACACCGGGGAGCTGTTTTTT
d_gene: NA
abundance: NA
v_gene: TRBV5-1
j_gene: TRBJ2-2

CDR3aa: CASSTDRINSPLHF
CDR3nt: TGTGCCAGCAGTACGGACAGGATTAATTCACCCCTCCACTTT
d_gene: TRBD1
abundance: NA
v_gene: TRBV28
j_gene: TRBJ1-6

CDR3aa: CASSQEVAGRVGNQPQHF
CDR3nt: TGCGCCAGCAGCCAAGAAGTTGCGGGGCGGGTAGGCAATCAGCCCCAGCATTTT
d_gene: NA
abundance: NA
v_gene: TRBV4-1
j_gene: TRBJ1-5

CDR3aa: CASSPWTSGGAYNEQFF
CDR3nt: TGTGCCAGCTCACCTTGGACTAGCGGGGGCGCCTACAATGAGCAGTTCTTC
d_gene: TRBD2
abundance: NA
v_gene: TRBV18
j_gene: TRBJ2-1

CDR3aa: CASSVAPGTRVVDEQFF
CDR3nt: TGTGCCAGCAGCGTAGCTCCCGGGACTAGGGTCGTGGATGAGCAGTTCTTC
d_gene: TRBD2
abundance: NA
v_gene: TRBV9
j_gene: TRBJ2-1

CDR3aa: CASSQGTDHNQPQHF
CDR3nt: TGTGCCAGCAGCCAAGGGACAGATCACAATCAGCCCCAGCATTTT
d_gene: NA
abundance: NA
v_gene: TRBV3-1/TRBV3-2
j_gene: TRBJ1-5

CDR3aa: CASSQNRFRNEQFF
CDR3nt: TGTGCCAGCAGCCAAAACAGGTTCCGCAATGAGCAGTTCTTC
d_gene: NA
abundance: NA
v_gene: TRBV11-3
j_gene: TRBJ2-1

CDR3aa: CASNTGRNQPQHF
CDR3nt: TGTGCCAGCAATACAGGGCGCAATCAGCCCCAGCATTTT
d_gene: NA
abundance: NA
v_gene: TRBV19
j_gene: TRBJ1-5